The T cell receptor (beta chain) under discussion was sequenced for a study of identical twins. A universal primer site came from template switching; cDNA carried unique molecular identifiers. TCRdb processed the 5' RACE reads anew with MiXCR; each CDR3 protein has one entry. The table has 400,000 to 550,000 distinct CDR3 sequences, about 20% seen once; the top ten hold 0.8% to 1%. This clonotype occurred a few times. The same sample was also used in a study of T cells expressing NK-cell markers. That paper adds: Just one sequenced donor of eight was HCMV-seronegative, while seven were seropositive. Similarly, these clonotypes led the CD3+CD56-NKG2C+ fraction as well in a few donors.

Sequenced input: CD4+ T cells sorted from blood. The source is a woman aged 18-30 years in good health.

CDR3 region: CSARDLLTYEQYF. In DNA, the CDR3 is TGCAGTGCTAGAGATCTACTCACCTACGAGCAGTACTTC. The J gene is TRBJ2-7, the V gene TRBV20-1; D uncertain. V was trimmed by 0 bases and J by 2 bases, leaving 8 bases between them. The CDR3 extends over 13 amino acids. Germline loops: CDR1 DFQATT, CDR2 SNEGSKA (reference sequence).